These 17 T cell receptor beta chains share one sample of origin, sequenced in a study of CD8 T cells in Susac syndrome. RNA totalling roughly 0.5 to 1 ug underwent reverse transcription with random hexamers. TCRdb used MiXCR to reprocess the immunoSEQ multiplex PCR reads, holding one entry per CDR3 protein. In the table there are some 200,000 distinct CDR3 sequences, 95% of which are singletons. Specimen: CD4+ T cells from PBMCs. The receptor source for this set is a human donor with multiple sclerosis.

The chain carries TRBV20-1 and TRBJ2-3; D ambiguous. The germline gives CDR1 DFQATT, CDR2 SNEGSKA (reference sequence). This CDR3 comprises 12 residues. The V end lost 4 bases, the J end lost 0 bases, and 5 bases lay between the germline ends. The CDR3 DNA sequence: TGCAGTGCTACTCCTAGCACAGATACGCAGTATTTT. This translates into CSATPSTDTQYF.

The chain has TRBV20-1 and TRBJ2-7; TRBD2 agrees at 8 bases. The V gene's germline CDR1 is DFQATT and CDR2 SNEGSKA (reference sequence). The trim removed 1 base at V and 0 bases at J, leaving 5 bases unmatched. There are 15 residues in the CDR3. Written as DNA, the CDR3 is TGCAGTGCTAGAGGGGTAGCGGGGAACTCCTACGAGCAGTACTTC. Translating gives CSARGVAGNSYEQYF.

V and J are TRBV27 and TRBJ2-1; D is possibly TRBD1 (5 bases). This CDR3 is 11 amino acids long. The V end was cut by 8 bases, the J end by 7 bases, with 9 bases between. Per the germline V gene, CDR1 is MNHEY and CDR2 is SMNVEV (reference sequence). The CDR3 DNA reads TGTGCCAGCGTCGACAGTAATGAGCAGTTCTTC. It is translated as CASVDSNEQFF.

This clonotype was found once. The rearrangement joins TRBV7-2 to TRBJ2-1; 7 bases are a match to TRBD2. V lost 5 bases and J lost 8; bases outside the gene matches: 9. CDR1 and CDR2 (germline): SGHTA, FQGNSA. The CDR3 sequence is 14 residues long. The CDR3 coding sequence is TGTGCCAGCAGCAAGGGACTACCCCTCTATGAGCAGTTCTTC. Amino acids: CASSKGLPLYEQFF.

As DNA, the CDR3 is TGTGCCTGGAGTATCGGGACAGGTGACCACGATACGCAGTATTTT. Its translation: CAWSIGTGDHDTQYF. The V gene is TRBV30, the J gene TRBJ2-3, with TRBD1 identical over 8 bases. V lost 2 bases, J lost 6 bases, and 10 bases stayed unmatched. The CDR3 contains 15 residues. Germline V gene sequence: CDR1 GTSNPN, CDR2 SVGIG (reference sequence).

V is TRBV30 and J is TRBJ1-1; a weak D match, TRBD1 (5 bases). The CDR3 has 15 residues. Germline V gene lookup returns CDR1 GTSNPN and CDR2 SVGIG (reference sequence). Trimming pared 1 base from V and 4 bases from J, leaving 16 bases between. The CDR3 region is CAWSGEGRATTEAFF. The CDR3 nucleotides are TGTGCCTGGAGTGGGGAGGGCAGGGCGACCACTGAAGCTTTCTTT. The entire variable domain, with the rest obtained from reference TRBV30 and TRBJ1-1, is as follows: SQTIHQWPATLVQPVGSPLSLECTVEGTSNPNLYWYRQAAGRGLQLLFYSVGIGQISSEVPQNLSASRPQDRQFILSSKKLLLSDSGFYLCAWSGEGRATTEAFFGQGTRLTVV.

The chain combines TRBV7-3 with TRBJ2-3, with D possibly matching TRBD2 (5 bases). V was clipped by 5 bases and J by 0 bases, with 9 bases between them. The length of the CDR3 is 14 residues. From germline, CDR1 is SGHTA and CDR2 FQGTGA. DNA for the CDR3: TGTGCCAGCAGCCCCCGACTAAGCACAGATACGCAGTATTTT. Translation: CASSPRLSTDTQYF.

V is TRBV5-1 and J is TRBJ2-5; 10 nucleotides match TRBD1. V lost 9 bases, J lost 5 bases, and 10 bases stayed unmatched. From germline, CDR1 is SGHRS and CDR2 YFSETQ. This CDR3 contains 14 residues. This chain's CDR3 is CATKAGTGVETQYF. CDR3 sequence (DNA): TGCGCCACGAAGGCCGGGACAGGGGTGGAGACCCAGTACTTC.

Here the CDR3 reads CASKGLSGTGEGEQYF. CDR3 coding DNA: TGTGCCAGTAAAGGTCTCTCCGGGACAGGGGAAGGTGAGCAGTACTTC. The chain joins TRBV19 to TRBJ2-7, with 10 bases that match TRBD1. Germline loops: CDR1 LNHDA, CDR2 SQIVND (reference sequence). Trimming took 7 bases from V and 7 from J; bases not matched to a gene: 16. The CDR3 spans 16 residues.

The genes are TRBV20-1 and TRBJ2-3, with D perhaps TRBD2 (7 bases). Between the trimmed V and J ends, which lost 6 bases and 2 bases, there was a span of 9 bases. Germline lookup yields CDR1 DFQATT and CDR2 SNEGSKA (reference sequence). The CDR3 covers 12 residues. The CDR3 nucleotides are TGCAGTGCGGCGGGGGCCACAGATACGCAGTATTTT. Protein: CSAAGATDTQYF.

This chain uses TRBV6-6 with TRBJ1-2; tentative D call: TRBD1 (5 bases). V was pared by 6 bases and J by 8 bases, with 13 bases between. CDR3 length equals 12 residues. From germline, CDR1 is MNHNY and CDR2 SVGAGI (reference sequence). CDR3 nucleotides: TGTGCCAGCAGAGAAGGGGAGATGGGCTACACCTTC. This codes for CASREGEMGYTF.

This clonotype was seen only a few times. CDR3 protein: CASSVTGTTISYEQYF. The DNA for the CDR3 is TGTGCCAGCAGCGTAACCGGGACAACTATCTCCTACGAGCAGTACTTC. The chain links TRBV11-1 to TRBJ2-7; maybe TRBD1 (6 bases). Per the germline V gene, CDR1 is SGHAT and CDR2 is FQDESV (reference sequence). The V end was cut by 5 bases, the J end by 0 bases, with 17 bases between. The CDR3 loop spans 16 amino acids.

The chain is built from TRBV29-1 and TRBJ1-1; tentative D call: TRBD1 (5 bases). The CDR3 runs 14 residues. Germline V gene sequence: CDR1 SQVTM, CDR2 ANQGSEA. The V and J ends lost 4 bases and 4 bases respectively, with 16 bases between them. The CDR3 reads CSVGTVGTRTEAFF. The CDR3 nucleotides are TGCAGCGTTGGGACGGTTGGGACCCGCACTGAAGCTTTCTTT.

This sequence joins TRBV12-3 or TRBV12-4 and TRBJ2-1, with no clear D. V lost 3 bases, J lost 7 bases, and 25 bases lay in between. The CDR3 runs to 18 residues. The CDR3 DNA sequence: TGTGCCAGCAGTTTTCGGCTAAGGACGGACCGACGGAATAATGAGCAGTTCTTC. It is translated as CASSFRLRTDRRNNEQFF.

This chain links TRBV29-1 with TRBJ2-3; D unclear. This CDR3 has 10 amino acids. The germline gives CDR1 SQVTM, CDR2 ANQGSEA. V shed 7 bases and J shed 4 bases, with 6 bases lying between them. CDR3 region: CSGKSDTQYF. In DNA form, the CDR3 reads TGCAGCGGCAAGTCAGATACGCAGTATTTT.

The CDR3, as DNA: TGTGCCAGCAGCCGGGACAGGGAACCGACCCAGCATTTT. Translating it yields CASSRDREPTQHF. This chain uses TRBV5-4 with TRBJ1-5; TRBD1 matches at 9 bases. CDR1 is SGHNT, CDR2 YYREEE, per germline (reference sequence). The trim removed 4 bases at V and 11 bases at J, leaving 7 bases unmatched. The length of the CDR3 is 13 residues.

The CDR3 loop reads CSARVDRNNEQFF. As DNA, the CDR3 is TGCAGTGCTAGAGTGGACCGAAACAATGAGCAGTTCTTC. The chain is built from TRBV20-1 and TRBJ2-1; no firm D call. This CDR3 contains 13 residues. V was clipped by 1 base and J by 5 bases, with 9 bases between them. The germline V gene encodes CDR1 DFQATT and CDR2 SNEGSKA (reference sequence).